This T cell receptor (beta chain) came from a study of shared clonotypes between healthy human individuals. Data came from immunoSEQ multiplex PCR; TCRdb stores just in-frame clones and leaves some out. The repertoire holds 760,000 or so clones, with approximately 97% as singletons. The V and J ends lost 0 bases and 5 bases respectively, with 13 bases between them. Germline CDR1 and CDR2: MNHEY and SMNVEV (reference sequence). This CDR3 region has 15 residues. Cells designated naive CD8 were CD45RO-negative and were positively selected for CCR7, with terminally differentiated effector memory CD45RA+ cells excluded.

The chain is built from TRBV27 and TRBJ2-5; D assignment may be TRBD1 or TRBD2 (6 bases each). Sample: naive CD8+ T cells sorted from blood. This clonotype originated in a young man in good health. The CDR3 loop reads CASSLSTQGRETQYF. The CDR3 DNA follows: TGTGCCAGCAGTTTATCGACCCAGGGGAGGGAGACCCAGTACTTC.